Sequencing of this TCR beta chain was carried out in a study of OX40 agonist ivuxolimab in advanced cancers. Study in general: It was ivuxolimab, an agonistic anti-OX40 (CD134) antibody, that patients were treated with. General observations from the study: The work left the antigen specificity of expanded peripheral T cells undetermined. At 0.1 to 3.0 mg/kg, CD4+ and CD8+ blood T cells expanded clonally by week 6. Researchers report that CD8+ T cells had, on average, more expanded clones than CD4+.

With respect to this clone: Its antigen remains unknown.

The CDR3 totals 12 residues. Germline CDR1 is MNHEY and CDR2 is SVGAGI. V shed 6 bases and J shed 5 bases, with 10 bases lying between them. The protocol was immunoSEQ multiplex PCR, while the TCRdb copy is restricted to in-frame clones and leaves out a portion. This table holds 90,000 or so clones, 91% found once. V usage is TRBV6-5 and J usage is TRBJ1-1; TRBD1 might be the D (5 bases). This receptor was identified in an adult with an advanced solid tumor such as melanoma, head and neck, liver or kidney cancer. The input for sequencing was CD4+ or CD8+ T cells sorted from blood, taken in a trial of the OX40 agonist ivuxolimab. In DNA, the CDR3 is TGTGCCAGCAGCCTGGAGGGGACTGAAGCTTTCTTT. Its translation: CASSLEGTEAFF.